This TCR beta chain was sequenced during a study of T cell changes during pregnancy in multiple sclerosis. The germline V and J ends were trimmed by 4 bases and 3 bases, with 16 bases remaining between them. The CDR3 is 16 residues long. The V gene's germline CDR1 is ENHRY and CDR2 SYGVKD. Clones were sequenced by immunoSEQ multiplex PCR, and TCRdb holds only the in-frame ones, with some missing. The sample carries roughly 43,000 clones, approximately 94% recorded once. The genes are TRBV10-3 and TRBJ2-1, with a tentative D call TRBD1 (6 bases). Sequencing was performed on CD4+ T cells from peripheral blood mononuclear cells, taken in the third trimester of pregnancy. The receptor comes from a female donor with multiple sclerosis, enrolled in a pregnancy study. In DNA form, the CDR3 reads TGTGCCATCAGTGGGTCCGGGACATATCTCTACAATGAGCAGTTCTTC. Translating it yields CAISGSGTYLYNEQFF.